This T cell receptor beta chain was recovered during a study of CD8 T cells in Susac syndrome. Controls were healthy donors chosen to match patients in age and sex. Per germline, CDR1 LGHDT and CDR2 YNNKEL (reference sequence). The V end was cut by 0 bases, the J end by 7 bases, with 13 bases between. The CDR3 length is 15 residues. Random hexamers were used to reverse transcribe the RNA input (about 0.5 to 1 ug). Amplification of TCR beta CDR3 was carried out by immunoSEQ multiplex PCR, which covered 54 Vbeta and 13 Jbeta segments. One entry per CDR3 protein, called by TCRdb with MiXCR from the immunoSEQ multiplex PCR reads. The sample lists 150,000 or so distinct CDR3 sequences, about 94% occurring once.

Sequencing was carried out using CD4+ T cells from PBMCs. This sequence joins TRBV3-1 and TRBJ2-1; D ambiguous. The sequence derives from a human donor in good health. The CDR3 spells CASSQETRLLNEQFF. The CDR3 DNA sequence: TGTGCCAGCAGCCAAGAGACCAGACTTTTAAATGAGCAGTTCTTC.